What follows describes a single T cell receptor beta chain. This specimen comes from a study of blood T cell repertoires in COVID-19. Study summary: Acute and convalescent COVID-19 specimens originated in the United States, Italy and Spain. Nucleic acid was either cDNA or gDNA, and it came from T cells, B-cell-depleted T cells, or PBMCs.

In the study's own analysis: Reference gene primer amplification gave estimated nucleated cell counts. Sequencing used immunoSEQ multiplex PCR; TCRdb keeps in-frame clones, though not all of them. V, J and clone size are taken as reported in that table, and D and trimming were inferred from the DNA itself. The sample includes 85,000 to 95,000 clones, around 86% of them seen just once. The junction had 4 bases not matched to a gene; V was cut back by 5 bases and J by 3 bases. The V gene's germline CDR1 is SNHLY and CDR2 FYNNEI. There are 14 residues in the CDR3. The sequence was obtained from a woman older than 75 with acute or convalescent COVID-19. The chain has TRBV2 and TRBJ2-1; 7 positions match TRBD2. Sequences were obtained from peripheral blood. The CDR3 region has the DNA TGTGCCAGCAGTTGGGGGGGGAACTACAATGAGCAGTTCTTC. Translated, it gives CASSWGGNYNEQFF.